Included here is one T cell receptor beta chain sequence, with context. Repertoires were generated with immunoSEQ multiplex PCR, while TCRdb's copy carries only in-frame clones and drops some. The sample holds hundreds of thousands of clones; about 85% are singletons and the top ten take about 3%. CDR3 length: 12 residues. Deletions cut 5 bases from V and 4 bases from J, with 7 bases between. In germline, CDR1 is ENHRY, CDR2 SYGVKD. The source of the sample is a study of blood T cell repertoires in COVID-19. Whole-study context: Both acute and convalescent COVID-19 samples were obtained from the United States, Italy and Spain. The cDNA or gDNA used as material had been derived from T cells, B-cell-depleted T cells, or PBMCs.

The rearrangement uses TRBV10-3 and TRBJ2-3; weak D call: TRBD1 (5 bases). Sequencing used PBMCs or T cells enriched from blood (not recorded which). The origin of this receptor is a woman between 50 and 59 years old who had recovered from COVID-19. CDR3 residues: CAISQGSDTQYF. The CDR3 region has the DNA TGTGCCATCAGTCAGGGATCAGATACGCAGTATTTT.